This TCR beta chain was profiled in a study of blood T cell repertoires in COVID-19. Study overall: Sites in the United States, Italy and Spain provided acute and convalescent COVID-19 samples.

In the authors' workflow: Researchers report that nucleated cell counts were estimated from reference gene primer amplification. Clones were sequenced by immunoSEQ multiplex PCR, and TCRdb holds only the in-frame ones, with some missing. V and J calls and clone size are as listed in that table; D and trimming were resolved from the DNA. The repertoire holds about 180,000 clones, with around 85% as singletons. Source material: peripheral blood. This clonotype originated in a man in his sixties or seventies with active or convalescent COVID-19.

The CDR3 sequence is CAISSRLVNEQFF. CDR3 nucleotide sequence: TGTGCCATCAGTTCCCGACTAGTCAATGAGCAGTTCTTC. The gene calls are TRBV10-3 and TRBJ2-1, with D possibly TRBD2 on 6 matching bases. CDR3 length equals 13 residues. CDR1 and CDR2 (germline): ENHRY, SYGVKD. V lost 5 bases to trimming and J lost 6 bases, with 11 bases between them.